This TCR beta chain was observed in a study of blood T cell repertoires in COVID-19. Across the whole study: Material from acute and convalescent COVID-19 was sourced from the United States, Italy and Spain.

This CDR3 is built from 16 residues. CDR1 SGHRS and CDR2 YFSETQ come from the germline V gene. Trimming at V came to 4 bases and at J to 6 bases, leaving 11 bases not matched to a gene. In its sample, this clone was seen once. Using immunoSEQ multiplex PCR, the repertoire was profiled, and TCRdb retains in-frame clones only, with some absent. The sample lists 55,000 to 60,000 clones; about 84% were seen once. The receptor was derived from a man in his forties with active COVID-19. The chain recombines TRBV5-1 with TRBJ2-1, with 9 nucleotides matching TRBD1. The source material was peripheral blood. The CDR3 spells CASSTHGQGLLNEQFF. DNA of the CDR3: TGCGCCAGCAGCACCCACGGACAGGGGTTACTCAATGAGCAGTTCTTC.